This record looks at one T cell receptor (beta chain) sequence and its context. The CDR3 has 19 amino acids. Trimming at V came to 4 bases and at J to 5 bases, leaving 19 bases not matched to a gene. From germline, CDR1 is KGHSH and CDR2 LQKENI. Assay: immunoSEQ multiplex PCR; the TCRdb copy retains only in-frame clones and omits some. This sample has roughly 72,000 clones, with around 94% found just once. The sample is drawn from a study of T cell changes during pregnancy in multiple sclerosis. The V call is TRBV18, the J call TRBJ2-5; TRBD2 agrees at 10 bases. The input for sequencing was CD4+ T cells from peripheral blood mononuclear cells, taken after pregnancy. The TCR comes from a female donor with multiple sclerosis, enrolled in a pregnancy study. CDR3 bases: TGTGCCAGCTCACGTATTACTCCGGGACTAGCGAACCGTGCGGAGACCCAGTACTTC. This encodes CASSRITPGLANRAETQYF.